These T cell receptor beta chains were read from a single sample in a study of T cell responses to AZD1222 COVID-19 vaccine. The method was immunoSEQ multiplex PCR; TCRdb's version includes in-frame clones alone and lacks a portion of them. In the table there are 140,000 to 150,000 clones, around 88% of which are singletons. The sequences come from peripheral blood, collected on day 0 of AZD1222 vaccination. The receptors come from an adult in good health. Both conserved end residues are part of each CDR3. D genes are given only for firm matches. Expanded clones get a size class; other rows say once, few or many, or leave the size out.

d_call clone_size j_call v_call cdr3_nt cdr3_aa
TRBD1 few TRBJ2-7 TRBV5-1 TGCGCCAGCAGCACACAGGGGGCCCCCAGCGCGGAGCAGTACTTC CASSTQGAPSAEQYF
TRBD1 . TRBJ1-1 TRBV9 TGTGCCAGCAGCGTACAGGGGGCCGGCACTGAAGCTTTCTTT CASSVQGAGTEAFF
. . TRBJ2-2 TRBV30 TGTGCCACCTCAAACGGGGCAGACCCGAACACCGGGGAGCTGTTTTTT CATSNGADPNTGELFF
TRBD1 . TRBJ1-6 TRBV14 TGTGCCAGCAGCCAAGTTAACAACAGGGGGACCTATAATTCACCCCTCCACTTT CASSQVNNRGTYNSPLHF
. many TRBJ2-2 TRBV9 TGTGCCAGCAGCGGCTCGCTTAGCTGGGGCGGGGAGCTGTTTTTT CASSGSLSWGGELFF
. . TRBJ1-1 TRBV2 TGTGCCAGCAGTCGGGAGAACACTGAAGCTTTCTTT CASSRENTEAFF
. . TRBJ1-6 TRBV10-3 TGTGCCATCAGCACCATGAATTCACCCCTCCACTTT CAISTMNSPLHF
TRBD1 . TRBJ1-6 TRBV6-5 TGTGCCAGCATGCGGACAGGGGATTCACCCCTCCACTTT CASMRTGDSPLHF
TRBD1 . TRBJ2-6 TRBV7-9 TGTGCCAGCAGCCCCGGACCGGGACAGGCCGACTCTGGGGCCAACGTCCTGACTTTC CASSPGPGQADSGANVLTF
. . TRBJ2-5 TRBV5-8 TGTGCCAGCAGCTTTCAAGGGGAGACCCAGTACTTC CASSFQGETQYF
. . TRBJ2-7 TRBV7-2 TGTGCCAGCAGTACCACCGGGACAACCTACGAGCAGTACTTC CASSTTGTTYEQYF
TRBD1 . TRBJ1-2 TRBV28 TGTGCCAGCAGTTTGGGGACAGTTGGCTACACCTTC CASSLGTVGYTF
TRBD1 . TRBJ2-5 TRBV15 TGTGCCACCAGCAGACAGGGGGAAGGTCGCCAAGAGACCCAGTACTTC CATSRQGEGRQETQYF
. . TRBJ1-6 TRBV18 TGTGCCAGCTCACCACGGTCCCTTGACAGGTCAAATAATTCACCCCTCCACTTT CASSPRSLDRSNNSPLHF
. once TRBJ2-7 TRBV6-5 TGTGCCAGCAGTTCCGTACACCGGGATCCTACACGGGAGCAGTACTTC CASSSVHRDPTREQYF
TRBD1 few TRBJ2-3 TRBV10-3 TGTGCCATCAGTGGACAGGGGGCAACAGATACGCAGTATTTT CAISGQGATDTQYF
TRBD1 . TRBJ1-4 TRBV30 TGTGCCTGGAGCAAGGGGGCGACGGGAAAACTGTTTTTT CAWSKGATGKLFF
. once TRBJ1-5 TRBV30 TGTGCCTGGAGTGCGGCCTCCTCGGGCAATCAGCCCCAGCATTTT CAWSAASSGNQPQHF
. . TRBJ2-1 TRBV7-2 TGTGCCAGCAGCGCCAGGGGCTACAATGAGCAGTTCTTC CASSARGYNEQFF
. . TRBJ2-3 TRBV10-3 TGTGCCATCAGTGGGTATATTGTGGATACGCAGTATTTT CAISGYIVDTQYF